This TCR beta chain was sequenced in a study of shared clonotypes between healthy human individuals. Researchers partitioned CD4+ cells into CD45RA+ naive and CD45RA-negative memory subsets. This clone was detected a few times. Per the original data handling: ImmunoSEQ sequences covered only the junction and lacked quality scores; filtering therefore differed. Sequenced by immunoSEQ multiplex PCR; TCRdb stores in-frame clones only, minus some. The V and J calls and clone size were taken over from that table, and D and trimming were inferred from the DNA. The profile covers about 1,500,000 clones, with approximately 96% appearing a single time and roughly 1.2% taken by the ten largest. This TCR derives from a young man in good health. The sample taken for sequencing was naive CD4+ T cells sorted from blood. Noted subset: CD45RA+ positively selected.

This CDR3 is CASSFGTSGTTRYF. Written as DNA, the CDR3 is TGTGCCAGCAGCTTCGGGACTAGCGGGACCACTCGGTACTTC. The gene calls are TRBV7-2 and TRBJ2-7, with 13 bases identical to TRBD2. The CDR3 is 14 amino acids. V dropped 3 bases and J dropped 12; count of bases not matched to a gene: 8. The germline gives CDR1 SGHTA, CDR2 FQGNSA.